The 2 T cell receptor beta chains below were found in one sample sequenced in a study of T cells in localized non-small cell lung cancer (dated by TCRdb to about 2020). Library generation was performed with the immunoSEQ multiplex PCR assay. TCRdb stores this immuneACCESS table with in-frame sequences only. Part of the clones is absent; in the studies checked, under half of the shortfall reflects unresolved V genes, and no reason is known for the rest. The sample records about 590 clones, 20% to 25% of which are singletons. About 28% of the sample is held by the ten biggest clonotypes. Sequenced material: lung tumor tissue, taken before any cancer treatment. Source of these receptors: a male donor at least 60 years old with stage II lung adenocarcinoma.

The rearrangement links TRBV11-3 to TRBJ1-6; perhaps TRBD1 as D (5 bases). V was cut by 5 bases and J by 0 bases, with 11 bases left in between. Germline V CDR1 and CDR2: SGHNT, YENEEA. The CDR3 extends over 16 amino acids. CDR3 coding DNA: TGTGCCAGCAGCCGGGGTGGGGGCTCCTATAATTCACCCCTCCACTTT. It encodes CASSRGGGSYNSPLHF.

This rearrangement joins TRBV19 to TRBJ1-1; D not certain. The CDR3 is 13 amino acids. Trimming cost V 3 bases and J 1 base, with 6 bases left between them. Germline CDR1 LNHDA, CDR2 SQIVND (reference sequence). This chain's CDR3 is CASSITANTEAFF. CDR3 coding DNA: TGTGCCAGTAGTATCACGGCGAACACTGAAGCTTTCTTT. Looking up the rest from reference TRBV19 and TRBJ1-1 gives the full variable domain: DGGITQSPKYLFRKEGQNVTLSCEQNLNHDAMYWYRQDPGQGLRLIYYSQIVNDFQKGDIAEGYSVSREKKESFPLTVTSAQKNPTAFYLCASSITANTEAFFGQGTRLTVV.